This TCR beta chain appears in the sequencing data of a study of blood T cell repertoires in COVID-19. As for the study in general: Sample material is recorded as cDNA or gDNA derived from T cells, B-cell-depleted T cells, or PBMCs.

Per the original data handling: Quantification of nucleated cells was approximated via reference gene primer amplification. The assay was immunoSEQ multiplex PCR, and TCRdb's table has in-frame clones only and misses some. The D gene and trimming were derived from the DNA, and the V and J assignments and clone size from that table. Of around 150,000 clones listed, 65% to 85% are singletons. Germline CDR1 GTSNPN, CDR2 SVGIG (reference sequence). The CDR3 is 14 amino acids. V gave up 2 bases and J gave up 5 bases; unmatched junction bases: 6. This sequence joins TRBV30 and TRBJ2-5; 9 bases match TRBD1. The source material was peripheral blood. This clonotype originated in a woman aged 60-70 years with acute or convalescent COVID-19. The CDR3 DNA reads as TGTGCCTGGAGTCTCACAGGGGGCGGGGAGACCCAGTACTTC. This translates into CAWSLTGGGETQYF.